The next 22 T cell receptor beta chains were all read from a single sample in a study of cytomegalovirus exposure and HLA in healthy donors. A multiplex PCR was run with 60 Vbeta primers and 13 Jbeta primers. Only in-frame clones appear in the TCRdb table, and some are missing; sequencing was by immunoSEQ multiplex PCR. The sample has approximately 170,000 clones; over 65% are singletons. Sequenced: PBMCs. These receptors were taken from a middle-aged woman in good health and CMV-seropositive.

The rearrangement links TRBV2 to TRBJ2-3; 8 bases are shared with TRBD2. From germline, CDR1 is SNHLY and CDR2 FYNNEI. CDR3 length: 14 residues. With 11 bases clipped from V and 1 base from J, the junction kept 8 bases outside the gene matches. CDR3 sequence reads: CARGGQGRTDTQYF. DNA for the CDR3: TGTGCCCGCGGGGGGCAGGGGCGCACAGATACGCAGTATTTT. The whole variable domain, remainder taken from reference TRBV2 and TRBJ2-3, is EPEVTQTPSHQVTQMGQEVILRCVPISNHLYFYWYRQILGQKVEFLVSFYNNEISEKSEIFDDQFSVERPDGSNFTLKIRSTKLEDSAMYFCARGGQGRTDTQYFGPGTRLTVL.

In its sample, this clone was seen a few times. This chain uses TRBV5-6 with TRBJ1-1; maybe TRBD1 (5 bases). Germline V lookup: CDR1 SGHDT, CDR2 YYEEEE. The CDR3 spans 15 residues. Trimming pared 0 bases from V and 4 bases from J, leaving 13 bases between. The CDR3 nucleotides are TGTGCCAGCAGCTTGGGAGTCGGGGGGAGCACTGAAGCTTTCTTT. It is translated as CASSLGVGGSTEAFF. The full variable domain, completed using reference TRBV5-6 and TRBJ1-1, is DAGVTQSPTHLIKTRGQQVTLRCSPKSGHDTVSWYQQALGQGPQFIFQYYEEEERQRGNFPDRFSGHQFPNYSSELNVNALLLGDSALYLCASSLGVGGSTEAFFGQGTRLTVV.

The CDR3 loop is CASSIQGLGGYTF. DNA of the CDR3: TGTGCCAGTAGTATTCAGGGATTGGGGGGCTACACCTTC. This chain joins TRBV19 and TRBJ1-2; D might be TRBD1 (5 bases). With 3 bases removed from V and 8 bases from J, the gap between germline ends came to 13 bases. CDR1 and CDR2 from the germline V gene are LNHDA and SQIVND (reference sequence). CDR3 length equals 13 residues.

A word on this clone: Other nucleotide sequences from this sample produce the same CDR3. The rearrangement uses TRBV6-1 and TRBJ1-1, with 7 positions matching TRBD1. CDR3 length: 14 amino acids. The J segment lost 1 base and the V segment lost 5 bases, leaving 4 bases of the junction unmatched. Germline V gives CDR1 MNHNS, CDR2 SASEGT. This CDR3 is CASSSQGGNTEAFF. CDR3 in DNA: TGTGCCAGCAGTTCTCAGGGGGGGAACACTGAAGCTTTCTTT.

V is TRBV28 and J is TRBJ1-2; the D is unclear. Germline V lookup: CDR1 MDHEN, CDR2 SYDVKM. V was trimmed by 2 bases and J by 4 bases, leaving 8 bases between them. This CDR3 spans 13 amino acids. The CDR3 region is CASSLGLTYGYTF. For the CDR3, the DNA is TGTGCCAGCAGTTTAGGGCTCACCTATGGCTACACCTTC.

This chain links TRBV13 with TRBJ2-7; 11 positions agree with TRBD2. With V trimmed by 5 bases and J by 6 bases, 12 bases remained unmatched. The CDR3 totals 16 residues. Germline values: CDR1 PRHDT, CDR2 FYEKMQ (reference sequence). CDR3 protein: CASSRYTSGRQFEQYF. The DNA for the CDR3 is TGTGCCAGCAGCCGTTACACTAGCGGGAGACAGTTCGAGCAGTACTTC.

This clone was seen a handful of times. The chain couples TRBV7-9 to TRBJ1-1; perhaps TRBD1 as D (5 bases). This CDR3 region has 15 residues. CDR1 is SEHNR and CDR2 is FQNEAQ in the germline V gene (reference sequence). V lost 4 bases and J 5 bases, leaving 17 bases between the germline ends. This chain's CDR3 is CASSSLRTGRTEAFF. The CDR3, as DNA: TGTGCCAGCAGCTCCCTACGAACAGGACGGACTGAAGCTTTCTTT.

The genes are TRBV9 and TRBJ1-2, with D maybe TRBD1 (6 bases). CDR3 length: 14 amino acids. With 3 bases removed from V and 0 bases from J, the gap between germline ends came to 9 bases. Looked up from germline, CDR1 is SGDLS and CDR2 is YYNGEE. CDR3 region: CASSGTVPNYGYTF. The CDR3 DNA is TGTGCCAGCAGCGGGACAGTTCCTAACTATGGCTACACCTTC.

This sequence joins TRBV10-3 and TRBJ1-5, with D tentatively TRBD1 (6 bases). Germline V lookup: CDR1 ENHRY, CDR2 SYGVKD. V gave up 5 bases and J gave up 5 bases, with 13 bases separating them. This CDR3 is built from 14 residues. The CDR3 nucleotides read TGTGCCATCAGTCCAACAGGGTCCGATCAGCCCCAGCATTTT. It encodes CAISPTGSDQPQHF.

The rearrangement joins TRBV7-6 to TRBJ2-1; 12 nucleotides line up with TRBD2. The CDR3 has 16 amino acids. Trimming removed 5 bases from V and 5 bases from J; junction bases left unmatched: 7. Germline V gives CDR1 SGHVS, CDR2 FNYEAQ. The CDR3 coding sequence is TGTGCCAGCAGCGGGGGACTAGCGGGCCTAAACAATGAGCAGTTCTTC. Encoded protein: CASSGGLAGLNNEQFF.

The genes are TRBV29-1 and TRBJ1-1; D is possibly TRBD1 (5 bases). Germline assignment: CDR1 SQVTM and CDR2 ANQGSEA. CDR3 length: 12 amino acids. Trimming removed 6 bases at V and 10 bases at J, with 18 bases between. The DNA for the CDR3 is TGCAGCGTCCCGACAGAGCACCGACCAGCTTTCTTT. Translating it yields CSVPTEHRPAFF.

This sequence joins TRBV18 and TRBJ1-2, with 9 bases that match TRBD1. The CDR3 loop spans 15 amino acids. The V gene end was trimmed by 3 bases and the J gene end by 2 bases; junction bases not matched to a gene: 4. CDR1 and CDR2 from the germline V gene are KGHSH and LQKENI. CDR3 nucleotides: TGTGCCAGCTCACCGGGACAGGGTTCAAACTATGGCTACACCTTC. Protein product: CASSPGQGSNYGYTF.

The chain employs TRBV27 and TRBJ1-2; 10 bases map to TRBD1. This CDR3 comprises 14 residues. V was clipped by 5 bases and J by 8 bases; unmatched bases: 8. CDR1 is MNHEY, CDR2 SMNVEV, per germline (reference sequence). CDR3 coding DNA: TGTGCCAGCAGTCCGGGACAGGGGAGAGGGGGCTACACCTTC. This sequence encodes CASSPGQGRGGYTF.

This chain links TRBV7-8 with TRBJ2-5; possible D gene TRBD2, 6 bases. The last part of the DNA fits TRBJ2-7 better; the J call may be wrong. In germline, CDR1 is SGHVS, CDR2 FQNEAQ. This CDR3 comprises 15 residues. This chain's CDR3 is CASSLDGGFTYEQYF. The CDR3 DNA follows: TGTGCCAGCAGCTTAGACGGGGGTTTTACCTACGAGCAGTACTTC.

Only a few counts were recorded for this clone. The V call is TRBV27, the J call TRBJ1-2; possibly TRBD1 for D (6 bases). Germline lookup yields CDR1 MNHEY and CDR2 SMNVEV (reference sequence). The CDR3 contains 13 residues. V shed 6 bases and J shed 2 bases, with 10 bases lying between them. CDR3 nucleotide sequence: TGTGCCAGCAGAGCCGGGACAAACTATGGCTACACCTTC. Its translation is CASRAGTNYGYTF.

This clone was detected a few times. The chain links TRBV9 to TRBJ2-7; perhaps TRBD2 as D (5 bases). The germline V gene has CDR1 SGDLS and CDR2 YYNGEE. V was pared by 1 base and J by 4 bases, with 12 bases between. This CDR3 is built from 14 residues. The CDR3 nucleotides read TGTGCCAGCAGCGTAACGGGGAGTGGGTACGAGCAGTACTTC. Translation gives CASSVTGSGYEQYF.

CDR3: CASSRGTGTTDTQYF. Here the CDR3 DNA reads TGTGCCAGCAGTCGGGGGACTGGGACTACAGATACGCAGTATTTT. The genes are TRBV6-5 and TRBJ2-3, with a weak D call TRBD2 (6 bases). The CDR3 has 15 residues. Germline CDR1 reads MNHEY; CDR2 reads SVGAGI. V lost 5 bases, J lost 3 bases, and 15 bases lay in between.

The rearrangement joins TRBV11-3 to TRBJ1-2, with D perhaps matching TRBD1 (5 bases). The ends were cut back, 5 bases at V and 3 bases at J, with 13 bases in the middle. This CDR3 is built from 14 residues. CDR1 is SGHNT and CDR2 is YENEEA in the germline V gene. The CDR3 is CASSGWTFDYGYTF. The DNA of the CDR3 is TGTGCCAGCAGCGGGTGGACATTTGACTATGGCTACACCTTC.

The chain is built from TRBV19 and TRBJ2-1; the match to TRBD2 covers 7 bases. Germline CDR1 is LNHDA and CDR2 is SQIVND (reference sequence). V shed 5 bases and J 7 bases; nucleotides not matched to a gene: 8. This CDR3 spans 14 amino acids. In DNA form, the CDR3 reads TGTGCCAGTAGTTACGGGGAGGGCCGAAATGAGCAGTTCTTC. Protein sequence: CASSYGEGRNEQFF.

This clone showed up just a few times. This chain connects TRBV5-1 to TRBJ2-7, with D possibly being TRBD1 (6 bases). V was trimmed by 3 bases and J by 6 bases, leaving 10 bases between them. The V gene's germline CDR1 is SGHRS and CDR2 YFSETQ. The CDR3 contains 12 residues. The CDR3 protein is CASSYGQSEQYF. The CDR3, as DNA: TGCGCCAGCAGCTACGGACAGTCCGAGCAGTACTTC. The full variable domain, in which reference TRBV5-1 and TRBJ2-7 provide the parts outside the CDR3, is KAGVTQTPRYLIKTRGQQVTLSCSPISGHRSVSWYQQTPGQGLQFLFEYFSETQRNKGNFPGRFSGRQFSNSRSEMNVSTLELGDSALYLCASSYGQSEQYFGPGTRLTVT.

V and J are TRBV5-1 and TRBJ1-1, with D unresolved. Germline V CDR1 and CDR2: SGHRS, YFSETQ. CDR3 length equals 14 residues. The V end lost 0 bases, the J end lost 1 base, and 7 bases lay between the germline ends. DNA of the CDR3: TGCGCCAGCAGCTTGGGTAGTCGGAACACTGAAGCTTTCTTT. This translates into CASSLGSRNTEAFF.

This chain connects TRBV28 to TRBJ1-1; 7 nucleotides agree with TRBD1. Germline values: CDR1 MDHEN, CDR2 SYDVKM. After removal of 7 bases from V and 7 bases from J, the junction contained 9 bases not matched to a gene. This CDR3 region has 13 residues. For the CDR3, the DNA is TGTGCCAGCACTGACAGGGAGGACCGTGAAGCTTTCTTT. It codes for CASTDREDREAFF.